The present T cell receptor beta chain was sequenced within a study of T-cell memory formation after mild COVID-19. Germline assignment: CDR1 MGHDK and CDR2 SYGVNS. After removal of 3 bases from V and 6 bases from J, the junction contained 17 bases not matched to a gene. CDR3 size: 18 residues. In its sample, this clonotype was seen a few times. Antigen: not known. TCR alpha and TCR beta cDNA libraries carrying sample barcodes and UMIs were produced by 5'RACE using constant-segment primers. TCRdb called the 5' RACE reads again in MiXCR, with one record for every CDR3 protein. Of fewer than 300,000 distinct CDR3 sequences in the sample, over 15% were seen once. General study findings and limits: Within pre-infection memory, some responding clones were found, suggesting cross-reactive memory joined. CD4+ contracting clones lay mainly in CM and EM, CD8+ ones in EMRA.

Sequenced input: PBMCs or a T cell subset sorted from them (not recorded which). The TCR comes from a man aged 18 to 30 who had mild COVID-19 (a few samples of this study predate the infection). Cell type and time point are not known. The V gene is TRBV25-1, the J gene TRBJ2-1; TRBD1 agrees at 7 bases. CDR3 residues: CASSDVPGQRPRGNEQFF. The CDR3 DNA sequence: TGTGCCAGCAGTGATGTCCCGGGACAGCGCCCGAGGGGCAATGAGCAGTTCTTC.